This entry lists 25 T cell receptor beta chains sequenced from one sample in a study of blood T cell repertoires in COVID-19. The repertoire was sequenced with immunoSEQ multiplex PCR; TCRdb's copy has only in-frame clones and lacks some. The table includes fewer than 300,000 clones, around 87% detected once. The sequenced sample consisted of peripheral blood. The origin of the receptors is a woman between 50 and 59 years old with acute or convalescent COVID-19.

On this clone itself: Sequence at one end of the junction differs from germline and may be a read error. This chain joins TRBV7-7 and TRBJ2-5; 11 positions match TRBD1. Germline CDR1 reads SSHAT; CDR2 reads FNYEAQ (reference sequence). This CDR3 is 15 amino acids long. For the CDR3, the DNA is TGTGCTAGCAGTTGGACAGGGGGCCCCCAAGAGACCCAGTACTTC. Amino acids: CASSWTGGPQETQYF.

This chain connects TRBV9 to TRBJ2-7, with TRBD2 identical over 7 bases. The germline gives CDR1 SGDLS, CDR2 YYNGEE. V lost 3 bases, J lost 3 bases, and 6 bases stayed unmatched. The length of the CDR3 is 14 residues. CDR3 region: CASSGRLANYEQYF. The CDR3 DNA is TGTGCCAGCAGCGGTCGACTAGCTAACTACGAGCAGTACTTC.

This chain links TRBV18 with TRBJ1-1, with TRBD1 matching over 9 bases. The trim removed 3 bases at V and 0 bases at J, leaving 2 bases unmatched. Germline V CDR1 and CDR2: KGHSH, LQKENI. CDR3 length equals 15 residues. Here the CDR3 DNA reads TGTGCCAGCTCACCGGACAGGGGAATGAACACTGAAGCTTTCTTT. This translates into CASSPDRGMNTEAFF.

The chain combines TRBV5-1 with TRBJ1-5, with TRBD1 as a possible D gene (5 bases). CDR3 length: 13 residues. CDR1 is SGHRS and CDR2 is YFSETQ in the germline V gene. Trimming removed 2 bases at V and 7 bases at J, with 10 bases between. The CDR3 is CASSFWGDQPQHF. The CDR3, as DNA: TGCGCCAGCAGCTTCTGGGGGGACCAGCCCCAGCATTTT.

The rearrangement joins TRBV18 to TRBJ1-4; the D is unclear. The V end was cut by 1 base, the J end by 8 bases, with 11 bases between. The CDR3 loop spans 14 amino acids. CDR1 and CDR2 (germline): KGHSH, LQKENI. The CDR3 here is CASSPLEGWEKLFF. In nucleotides, the CDR3 is TGTGCCAGCTCACCACTGGAGGGTTGGGAAAAACTGTTTTTT.

The chain combines TRBV24-1 with TRBJ2-2, with 11 bases aligning to TRBD2. Germline V gives CDR1 KGHDR, CDR2 SFDVKD. The CDR3 is 19 amino acids. With 0 bases clipped from V and 4 bases from J, the junction kept 9 bases outside the gene matches. In DNA, the CDR3 is TGTGCCACCAGTGATTTGTCGCTAGCGGGAGGATCGGGCACCGGGGAGCTGTTTTTT. Translating it yields CATSDLSLAGGSGTGELFF.

This rearrangement joins TRBV6-6 to TRBJ1-6; no reliable D call. Per the germline V gene, CDR1 is MNHNY and CDR2 is SVGAGI (reference sequence). CDR3 length: 14 residues. V lost 0 bases to trimming and J lost 10 bases, with 10 bases between them. CDR3 coding DNA: TGTGCCAGCAGTTACTCCGGTCTTCGATCACCCCTCCACTTT. The encoded protein is CASSYSGLRSPLHF.

V is TRBV3-1 (or the pseudogene TRBV3-2) and J is TRBJ2-7, with TRBD1 as a possible D gene (5 bases). Trimming removed 3 bases at V and 0 bases at J, with 12 bases between. The CDR3 extends over 15 amino acids. Germline values: CDR1 LGHDT, CDR2 YNNKEL (reference sequence). The CDR3 sequence is CASSHRGRASYEQYF. The CDR3 nucleotides are TGTGCCAGCAGCCACCGCGGCAGGGCCTCCTACGAGCAGTACTTC.

This clone was counted a single time. The J gene is TRBJ1-6, the V gene TRBV25-1, with a weak D call TRBD1 (5 bases). The V end lost 10 bases, the J end lost 9 bases, and 19 bases lay between the germline ends. Germline CDR1 reads MGHDK; CDR2 reads SYGVNS. There are 14 residues in the CDR3. CDR3 sequence (DNA): TGTGCCACCGTTGGAGGGGAGGATGGTTCACCCCTCCACTTT. Translation gives CATVGGEDGSPLHF.

This clone was observed once. The chain carries TRBV28 and TRBJ1-1; D is ambiguous. Between the trimmed V and J ends, which lost 6 bases and 1 base, there was a span of 9 bases. CDR1 MDHEN and CDR2 SYDVKM come from the germline V gene. The CDR3 is 13 amino acids. The CDR3 DNA reads TGTGCCAGCAGGACTGAAAGGAACACTGAAGCTTTCTTT. It codes for CASRTERNTEAFF. Complete variable domain (other parts from reference TRBV28 and TRBJ1-1): DVKVTQSSRYLVKRTGEKVFLECVQDMDHENMFWYRQDPGLGLRLIYFSYDVKMKEKGDIPEGYSVSREKKERFSLILESASTNQTSMYLCASRTERNTEAFFGQGTRLTVV.

The J gene is TRBJ2-2, the V gene TRBV4-1, with a tentative D call TRBD2 (6 bases). Germline CDR1 is MGHRA and CDR2 is YSYEKL. The V and J ends lost 1 base and 6 bases respectively, with 6 bases between them. The CDR3 spans 13 residues. This CDR3 is CASSQAGAGELFF. The CDR3 nucleotides are TGCGCCAGCAGCCAAGCGGGAGCCGGGGAGCTGTTTTTT.

The CDR3 here is CASNRLGTYEQYF. CDR3 DNA: TGTGCCAGCAACCGCCTTGGCACCTACGAGCAGTACTTC. The rearrangement uses TRBV28 and TRBJ2-7, with unresolved D. Trimming removed 7 bases from V and 2 bases from J, with 12 bases in between. Per the germline V gene, CDR1 is MDHEN and CDR2 is SYDVKM. The CDR3 sequence is 13 residues long.

The rearrangement uses TRBV4-3 and TRBJ2-2, with 9 nucleotides matching TRBD2. J gave up 3 bases and V 6 bases, and 8 bases lay outside the gene matches. The CDR3 covers 16 residues. CDR1 and CDR2 from the germline V gene are LGHNA and YSLEER. This chain's CDR3 is CASSRLAGGDTGELFF. CDR3 nucleotide sequence: TGCGCCAGCAGTCGTCTCGCGGGGGGGGACACCGGGGAGCTGTTTTTT.

The CDR3 is CASSEGTNTEAFF. In DNA form, the CDR3 reads TGCGCCAGCAGTGAGGGGACAAACACTGAAGCTTTCTTT. The chain links TRBV10-2 to TRBJ1-1; D might be TRBD1 (6 bases). With 2 bases removed from V and 2 bases from J, the gap between germline ends came to 6 bases. The V gene's germline CDR1 is WSHSY and CDR2 SAAADI. This CDR3 region has 13 residues.

This clone has just a few counts. This chain connects TRBV7-2 to TRBJ2-2; 9 bases align to TRBD1. CDR3 size: 15 residues. Germline CDR1 and CDR2: SGHTA and FQGNSA. V lost 4 bases and J lost 4; bases outside the gene matches: 4. CDR3 sequence: CASSSQGAGTGELFF. CDR3 nucleotide sequence: TGTGCCAGCAGCTCACAGGGGGCGGGCACCGGGGAGCTGTTTTTT. Combining the CDR3 with reference TRBV7-2 and TRBJ2-2 gives the whole variable domain GAGVSQSPSNKVTEKGKDVELRCDPISGHTALYWYRQSLGQGLEFLIYFQGNSAPDKSGLPSDRFSAERTGGSVSTLTIQRTQQEDSAVYLCASSSQGAGTGELFFGEGSRLTVL.

The chain joins TRBV3-1 (or the pseudogene TRBV3-2) to TRBJ2-7; 12 bases are a match to TRBD2. Trimming removed 1 base from V and 5 bases from J; junction bases left unmatched: 6. This CDR3 region has 16 residues. Germline loops: CDR1 LGHDT, CDR2 YNNKEL (reference sequence). The CDR3, as DNA: TGTGCCAGCAGCCAAGCTCCTAGCGGGAGGGTCCACGAGCAGTACTTC. Amino acids: CASSQAPSGRVHEQYF.

The gene calls are TRBV7-8 and TRBJ1-5; D is undetermined. Germline V gene sequence: CDR1 SGHVS, CDR2 FQNEAQ. V dropped 1 base and J dropped 5 bases, with 9 bases sitting between them. The CDR3 is made up of 14 amino acids. The CDR3 is CASSLGSGDQPQHF. As DNA, the CDR3 is TGTGCCAGCAGCTTAGGCTCGGGAGATCAGCCCCAGCATTTT.

J is TRBJ1-2 and V is TRBV10-3; TRBD1 aligns across 7 bases. CDR3 length equals 12 residues. V was clipped by 2 bases and J by 8 bases; unmatched bases: 2. Per the germline V gene, CDR1 is ENHRY and CDR2 is SYGVKD. CDR3 sequence reads: CAISETGEGYTF. The CDR3 nucleotides are TGTGCCATCAGTGAGACAGGGGAAGGCTACACCTTC.

The rearrangement joins TRBV5-1 to TRBJ1-5; TRBD1 is a possible D gene (5 bases). V gave up 4 bases and J gave up 6 bases, with 11 bases separating them. The CDR3 extends over 13 amino acids. CDR1 and CDR2 from the germline V gene are SGHRS and YFSETQ. As DNA, the CDR3 is TGCGCCAGCAGCGCGGCGGGACCTCAGCCCCAGCATTTT. As protein: CASSAAGPQPQHF.

The table lists this clone with a few counts. The chain combines TRBV7-2 with TRBJ2-1, with 10 nucleotides matching TRBD2. The germline gives CDR1 SGHTA, CDR2 FQGNSA. Losses at the gene ends were 5 bases for V and 7 bases for J; bases not matched to a gene: 8. The CDR3 loop spans 15 amino acids. The DNA for the CDR3 is TGTGCCAGCAGCCCCCGGCTAGCGGGAGATAATGAGCAGTTCTTC. Amino acids: CASSPRLAGDNEQFF.

DNA of the CDR3: TGTGCCAGCAATAGCGGGAGGTCTGTTTACAATGAGCAGTTCTTC. Translated: CASNSGRSVYNEQFF. The J gene is TRBJ2-1, the V gene TRBV2; TRBD2 matches 10 bases. CDR3 size: 15 residues. Unmatched junction bases numbered 7, after V lost 7 bases and J lost 4 bases. The germline V gene has CDR1 SNHLY and CDR2 FYNNEI.

The chain couples TRBV28 to TRBJ1-5; D might be TRBD1 (6 bases). Trimming removed 2 bases at V and 8 bases at J, with 10 bases between. Germline V lookup: CDR1 MDHEN, CDR2 SYDVKM. This CDR3 comprises 13 residues. The CDR3 spells CASSLRGGKPQHF. Here the CDR3 DNA reads TGTGCCAGCAGTTTAAGGGGGGGGAAGCCCCAGCATTTT. The whole variable domain, filled in from reference TRBV28 and TRBJ1-5, reads DVKVTQSSRYLVKRTGEKVFLECVQDMDHENMFWYRQDPGLGLRLIYFSYDVKMKEKGDIPEGYSVSREKKERFSLILESASTNQTSMYLCASSLRGGKPQHFGDGTRLSIL.

The gene calls are TRBV5-4 and TRBJ1-2; the match to TRBD1 covers 8 bases. This CDR3 is 17 amino acids long. V was pared by 0 bases and J by 4 bases, with 11 bases of the junction left unmatched. Germline-derived CDR1 and CDR2 are SGHNT and YYREEE (reference sequence). The CDR3 spells CASSLDPTGDPLYGYTF. For the CDR3, the DNA is TGTGCCAGCAGCTTGGATCCGACAGGGGACCCCCTCTATGGCTACACCTTC. Variable domain in full (rest from reference TRBV5-4 and TRBJ1-2): ETGVTQSPTHLIKTRGQQVTLRCSSQSGHNTVSWYQQALGQGPQFIFQYYREEENGRGNFPPRFSGLQFPNYSSELNVNALELDDSALYLCASSLDPTGDPLYGYTFGSGTRLTVV.

Here the CDR3 DNA reads TGTGCCAGCAGCGTTGGACAGGGGGCAGGGTCACCCCTCCACTTT. It translates to CASSVGQGAGSPLHF. The chain joins TRBV9 to TRBJ1-6; 11 bases are a match to TRBD1. CDR1 and CDR2 (germline): SGDLS, YYNGEE. Losses at the gene ends were 2 bases for V and 10 bases for J; bases not matched to a gene: 5. This CDR3 is 15 amino acids long.

The rearrangement uses TRBV28 and TRBJ1-4; D might be TRBD1 (5 bases). The CDR3 contains 17 residues. CDR1 is MDHEN, CDR2 SYDVKM, per germline. V was pared by 2 bases and J by 0 bases, with 13 bases between. The CDR3 reads CASSLLGGITTNEKLFF. The CDR3 DNA is TGTGCCAGCAGTTTACTTGGGGGGATTACAACTAATGAAAAACTGTTTTTT. The variable domain in full, with the rest retrieved from reference TRBV28 and TRBJ1-4, is DVKVTQSSRYLVKRTGEKVFLECVQDMDHENMFWYRQDPGLGLRLIYFSYDVKMKEKGDIPEGYSVSREKKERFSLILESASTNQTSMYLCASSLLGGITTNEKLFFGSGTQLSVL.